A selection of T cell receptor beta chains follows, all from one sample in a study of T cell responses to AZD1222 COVID-19 vaccine. Profiled with immunoSEQ multiplex PCR; TCRdb holds only in-frame clones, not every one. The profile covers 150,000 to 160,000 clones, with 85% to 90% appearing a single time and about 8.9% taken by the ten largest. Sequencing used peripheral blood, obtained 28 days after the second AZD1222 dose. The receptors stem from an adult who received the AZD1222 COVID-19 vaccine. CDR3s include the opening cysteine and the closing phenylalanine or tryptophan. Each record gives: V gene, D gene, clone size, J gene, CDR3 DNA, CDR3 protein. D genes are given only for firm matches. The size entry is marked missing in some rows and otherwise reads once, few, many or a size class.

v_gene: TRBV27; d_gene: NA; abundance: NA; j_gene: TRBJ2-7; CDR3nt: TGTGCCAGCAGTTGGGGCCCACCCCGGTACGAGCAGTACTTC; CDR3aa: CASSWGPPRYEQYF
v_gene: TRBV11-2; d_gene: TRBD2; abundance: few; j_gene: TRBJ2-1; CDR3nt: TGTGCCAGCAGCGTCGGACTAGCGGGAGCGAATGAGCAGTTCTTC; CDR3aa: CASSVGLAGANEQFF
v_gene: TRBV15; d_gene: NA; abundance: NA; j_gene: TRBJ1-5; CDR3nt: TGTGCCACCAGCGTCGGCGGTGCGGGGAATCAGCCCCAGCATTTT; CDR3aa: CATSVGGAGNQPQHF
v_gene: TRBV6-2/TRBV6-3; d_gene: NA; abundance: once; j_gene: TRBJ2-7; CDR3nt: TGTGCCAGCAGTTCCGTACGGAGGGGAAGCTCCTACGAGCAGTACTTC; CDR3aa: CASSSVRRGSSYEQYF
v_gene: TRBV24-1; d_gene: TRBD1; abundance: NA; j_gene: TRBJ1-2; CDR3nt: TGTGCCACCAGTGATATATCTTCGACAGGGTTGCGAGGCTACACCTTC; CDR3aa: CATSDISSTGLRGYTF
v_gene: TRBV19; d_gene: TRBD1; abundance: NA; j_gene: TRBJ2-1; CDR3nt: TGTGCCAGTAGTATGACAGGGCATCCGTTCTTC; CDR3aa: CASSMTGHPFF
v_gene: TRBV2; d_gene: TRBD2; abundance: NA; j_gene: TRBJ2-1; CDR3nt: TGTGCCAGCAGTGCCCTGACTAGCGGCGTCGGTGAGCAGTTCTTC; CDR3aa: CASSALTSGVGEQFF
v_gene: TRBV4-2; d_gene: NA; abundance: NA; j_gene: TRBJ1-1; CDR3nt: TGTGCCAGCAGCCAAGACACCGCTGAAGCTTTCTTT; CDR3aa: CASSQDTAEAFF
v_gene: TRBV15; d_gene: NA; abundance: NA; j_gene: TRBJ1-5; CDR3nt: TGTGCCACCAGCACCAGCAATCAGCCCCAGCATTTT; CDR3aa: CATSTSNQPQHF
v_gene: TRBV15; d_gene: NA; abundance: NA; j_gene: TRBJ2-4; CDR3nt: TGTGCCACCAGCAGAGTCTCACCCCCGGGCAAAAACATTCAGTACTTC; CDR3aa: CATSRVSPPGKNIQYF
v_gene: TRBV7-6; d_gene: NA; abundance: NA; j_gene: TRBJ2-1; CDR3nt: TGTGCCAGCAGCTCGCTTACGGATTCCTACAATGAGCAGTTCTTC; CDR3aa: CASSSLTDSYNEQFF
v_gene: TRBV27; d_gene: NA; abundance: NA; j_gene: TRBJ1-2; CDR3nt: TGTGCCAGCAGTTTCACCTTAGGTAGTCACTATGGCTACACCTTC; CDR3aa: CASSFTLGSHYGYTF
v_gene: TRBV7-2; d_gene: NA; abundance: NA; j_gene: TRBJ1-1; CDR3nt: TGTGCCAGCAGCCCCTACGAAGCAGCCAACACTGAAGCTTTCTTT; CDR3aa: CASSPYEAANTEAFF
v_gene: TRBV20-1; d_gene: NA; abundance: NA; j_gene: TRBJ2-2; CDR3nt: TGCAGTGCTAGTAAAAGCGCAGGGGCGCGAACCGGGGAGCTGTTTTTT; CDR3aa: CSASKSAGARTGELFF
v_gene: TRBV6-5; d_gene: NA; abundance: NA; j_gene: TRBJ1-2; CDR3nt: TGTGCCAGCAGTTACCGGGCCAGCGGCTATGGCTACACCTTC; CDR3aa: CASSYRASGYGYTF
v_gene: TRBV6-2/TRBV6-3; d_gene: NA; abundance: NA; j_gene: TRBJ1-2; CDR3nt: TGTGCCAGCACCCCGGGGGGGAATGTTGTCTACACCTTC; CDR3aa: CASTPGGNVVYTF
v_gene: TRBV28; d_gene: NA; abundance: NA; j_gene: TRBJ1-2; CDR3nt: TGTGCCAGCACCTCGCAGGGTTCTGGCTACACCTTC; CDR3aa: CASTSQGSGYTF
v_gene: TRBV3-1/TRBV3-2; d_gene: NA; abundance: NA; j_gene: TRBJ2-1; CDR3nt: TGTGCCAGCAGCCTAAAGCGAGGGACCCACTCCTACAATGAGCAGTTCTTC; CDR3aa: CASSLKRGTHSYNEQFF
v_gene: TRBV28; d_gene: TRBD2; abundance: NA; j_gene: TRBJ2-7; CDR3nt: TGTGCCAGCAGTTATCCGATAGCGGGAGGGTCTTCCTACGAGCAGTACTTC; CDR3aa: CASSYPIAGGSSYEQYF
v_gene: TRBV25-1; d_gene: NA; abundance: NA; j_gene: TRBJ2-7; CDR3nt: TGTGCCAGCGACAGTTGGGGCGGAGGCGAGCAGTACTTC; CDR3aa: CASDSWGGGEQYF
v_gene: TRBV9; d_gene: TRBD1; abundance: NA; j_gene: TRBJ2-2; CDR3nt: TGTGCCAGCAGCCCCGGACAGGGGTTGGACACCGGGGAGCTGTTTTTT; CDR3aa: CASSPGQGLDTGELFF
v_gene: TRBV9; d_gene: NA; abundance: NA; j_gene: TRBJ2-3; CDR3nt: TGTGCCAGCAGCGTAGGGGCCAGAGATACGCAGTATTTT; CDR3aa: CASSVGARDTQYF
v_gene: TRBV9; d_gene: NA; abundance: NA; j_gene: TRBJ1-4; CDR3nt: TGTGCCAGCAGCGTAGATAAAGGGGCGGAGGGGCAAAAACTGTTTTTT; CDR3aa: CASSVDKGAEGQKLFF
v_gene: TRBV9; d_gene: NA; abundance: NA; j_gene: TRBJ1-1; CDR3nt: TGTGCCAGCAGCGTAGGGCAGGACAGTCGGGCTTTCTTT; CDR3aa: CASSVGQDSRAFF
v_gene: TRBV27; d_gene: TRBD1; abundance: NA; j_gene: TRBJ1-5; CDR3nt: TGTGCCAGCAGTCCGCGGACAGGGGGCGTAAATCAGCCCCAGCATTTT; CDR3aa: CASSPRTGGVNQPQHF
v_gene: TRBV7-2; d_gene: NA; abundance: once; j_gene: TRBJ1-3; CDR3nt: TGTGCCAGCAGCTTAATGAGTGGAAACACCATATATTTT; CDR3aa: CASSLMSGNTIYF
v_gene: TRBV4-2; d_gene: TRBD1; abundance: few; j_gene: TRBJ1-5; CDR3nt: TGTGCCAGCAGCCAAGAGTTGGGACAGGGAGCGCAGCCCCAGCATTTT; CDR3aa: CASSQELGQGAQPQHF
v_gene: TRBV6-5; d_gene: NA; abundance: NA; j_gene: TRBJ2-3; CDR3nt: TGTGCCAGCAGTTACCCGGGCACAGATACGCAGTATTTT; CDR3aa: CASSYPGTDTQYF
v_gene: TRBV12-3/TRBV12-4; d_gene: NA; abundance: NA; j_gene: TRBJ1-1; CDR3nt: TGTGCCAGCAGTTTTCAGGGAATGACTGAAGCTTTCTTT; CDR3aa: CASSFQGMTEAFF